The sequence of this T cell receptor beta chain was determined in a study of T cells in Graves' hyperthyroidism and ophthalmopathy. Study-wide findings and caveats: Most thyroid clonotypes with frequency above 0.001 were detected in blood.

Remarks on this clonotype: Its target is not known.

Recently diagnosed hyperthyroidism of less than 2 months' duration affected patients aged 18 to 65. Blood dates from first hyperthyroidism diagnosis, before any ophthalmopathy symptoms. After removal of 8 bases from V and 4 bases from J, the junction contained 10 bases not matched to a gene. Germline values: CDR1 LNHDA, CDR2 SQIVND (reference sequence). The CDR3 is made up of 14 amino acids. Amplification yielded TCR beta CDR3 regions, with RNA transcripts as the source. The HTBI set primed first-round TCR CDR3 RT-PCR. TCRdb used MiXCR to reprocess the multiplex PCR reads, holding one entry per CDR3 protein. The data show 690,000 or so distinct CDR3 sequences, around 20% seen once.

The sequenced sample was blood. This chain connects TRBV19 to TRBJ1-1, with 7 bases aligning to TRBD1. The source is a woman between 45 and 65 years old with Graves' hyperthyroidism that later progressed to Graves' ophthalmopathy. The CDR3 region is CASGTAEGGTEAFF. CDR3 nucleotides: TGTGCCAGTGGGACAGCTGAGGGTGGCACTGAAGCTTTCTTT.